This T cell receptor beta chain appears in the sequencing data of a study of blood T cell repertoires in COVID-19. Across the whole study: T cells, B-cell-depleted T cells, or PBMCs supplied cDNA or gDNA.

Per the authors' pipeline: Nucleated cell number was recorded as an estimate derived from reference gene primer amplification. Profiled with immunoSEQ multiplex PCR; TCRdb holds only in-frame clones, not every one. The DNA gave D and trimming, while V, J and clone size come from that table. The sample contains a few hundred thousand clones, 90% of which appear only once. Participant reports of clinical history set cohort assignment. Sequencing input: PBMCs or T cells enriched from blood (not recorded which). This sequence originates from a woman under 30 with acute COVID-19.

The chain's CDR3 is CASSIRDTGGYTF. The CDR3 nucleotides read TGTGCCAGCAGCATCCGGGACACAGGTGGCTACACCTTC. The genes are TRBV11-3 and TRBJ1-2; tentatively, D is TRBD1 (6 bases). CDR1 and CDR2 (germline): SGHNT, YENEEA. The germline V and J ends were trimmed by 5 bases and 7 bases, with 14 bases remaining between them. The CDR3 consists of 13 residues.